These 31 T cell receptor beta chains came from one sample sequenced in a study of radiotherapy plus CTLA-4 blockade in lung cancer. Libraries were prepared by immunoSEQ multiplex PCR; TCRdb keeps only in-frame clonotypes and omits some of them. This sample has 71,000 or so clones; around 87% occur once, and the top ten carry less than 0.9%. The sample here was peripheral blood, taken from a patient treated with radiotherapy plus ipilimumab. The origin of the receptors is a human donor with non-small cell lung cancer who had stable disease on radiotherapy plus ipilimumab.

The J gene is TRBJ2-7, the V gene TRBV30; D is undetermined. V lost 4 bases and J 1 base, leaving 8 bases between the germline ends. Germline CDR1 reads GTSNPN; CDR2 reads SVGIG (reference sequence). The CDR3 length is 12 residues. This CDR3 reads CAWMVESYEQYF. CDR3 nucleotides: TGTGCCTGGATGGTTGAGTCCTACGAGCAGTACTTC.

J is TRBJ2-2 and V is TRBV29-1, with D tentatively TRBD1 (6 bases). V gave up 5 bases and J gave up 7 bases, with 11 bases separating them. Looked up from germline, CDR1 is SQVTM and CDR2 is ANQGSEA. The CDR3 runs 12 residues. Written as DNA, the CDR3 is TGCAGCGTTTCAGGGGACGGCGGGGAGCTGTTTTTT. Protein sequence: CSVSGDGGELFF.

The chain combines TRBV13 with TRBJ2-7, with 8 nucleotides matching TRBD1. This CDR3 has 16 amino acids. The ends lost 5 bases at V and 5 bases at J; junction bases unmatched: 14. Germline values: CDR1 PRHDT, CDR2 FYEKMQ (reference sequence). This CDR3 reads CASSPKRTGSIHEQYF. The CDR3, as DNA: TGTGCCAGCAGCCCAAAGCGGACAGGGTCTATCCACGAGCAGTACTTC.

The chain uses TRBV7-3 and TRBJ2-1; 8 bases fit TRBD2. The germline gives CDR1 SGHTA, CDR2 FQGTGA. After removal of 5 bases from V and 0 bases from J, the junction contained 3 bases not matched to a gene. The CDR3 consists of 15 residues. CDR3 residues: CASSERGSSYNEQFF. In nucleotides, the CDR3 is TGTGCCAGCAGCGAGCGGGGGAGCTCCTACAATGAGCAGTTCTTC.

The CDR3 sequence: CASSLLEGNQPQHF. CDR3 coding DNA: TGTGCCAGCAGTTTATTGGAGGGGAATCAGCCCCAGCATTTT. The rearrangement joins TRBV28 to TRBJ1-5, with D tentatively TRBD1 (5 bases). CDR1 and CDR2 from the germline V gene are MDHEN and SYDVKM. V was pared by 1 base and J by 4 bases, with 8 bases between. The CDR3 is 14 amino acids.

The rearrangement joins TRBV19 to TRBJ2-3; a possible D gene is TRBD1 (7 bases). Germline V gene data show CDR1 as LNHDA and CDR2 as SQIVND (reference sequence). V was cut by 5 bases and J by 0 bases, with 18 bases left in between. The length of the CDR3 is 17 residues. The CDR3 DNA reads as TGTGCCAGTAGTCCCCAGGGGGGAACGGGGAGCACAGATACGCAGTATTTT. Translated, it gives CASSPQGGTGSTDTQYF.

This chain links TRBV6-5 with TRBJ2-5; 7 bases are a match to TRBD2. Germline loops: CDR1 MNHEY, CDR2 SVGAGI. This CDR3 is 14 amino acids long. V lost 6 bases and J lost 1; bases outside the gene matches: 5. The CDR3 DNA is TGTGCCAGCAGACCTAGCGGAACCCAAGAGACCCAGTACTTC. It yields the protein CASRPSGTQETQYF.

The V call is TRBV5-1, the J call TRBJ2-1; 7 nucleotides agree with TRBD1. The CDR3 runs to 21 residues. Germline V lookup: CDR1 SGHRS, CDR2 YFSETQ. J gave up 0 bases and V 0 bases, and 18 bases lay outside the gene matches. CDR3 in DNA: TGCGCCAGCAGCTTGGTACAGGGGCAGATAGGAATTGGTAGCTCCTACAATGAGCAGTTCTTC. This sequence encodes CASSLVQGQIGIGSSYNEQFF. Filled out from reference TRBV5-1 and TRBJ2-1, the complete variable domain reads KAGVTQTPRYLIKTRGQQVTLSCSPISGHRSVSWYQQTPGQGLQFLFEYFSETQRNKGNFPGRFSGRQFSNSRSEMNVSTLELGDSALYLCASSLVQGQIGIGSSYNEQFFGPGTRLTVL.

V gene TRBV18 combines with J gene TRBJ1-5; D perhaps matches TRBD1 (5 bases). The CDR3 totals 15 residues. The V end lost 4 bases, the J end lost 7 bases, and 17 bases lay between the germline ends. In germline, CDR1 is KGHSH, CDR2 LQKENI. The CDR3 region has the DNA TGTGCCAGCTCACTCGATCTGGGGCCAGAACAGCCCCAGCATTTT. The encoded protein is CASSLDLGPEQPQHF.

V gene TRBV19 combines with J gene TRBJ1-1, with D uncertain. Per the germline V gene, CDR1 is LNHDA and CDR2 is SQIVND (reference sequence). Trimming pared 9 bases from V and 4 bases from J, leaving 12 bases between. This CDR3 spans 12 amino acids. In DNA, the CDR3 is TGTGCCAGCGTCAACGGGGTCACTGAAGCTTTCTTT. It yields the protein CASVNGVTEAFF.

This clone has just a few counts. This CDR3 is CASTPDGGLGSEKLFF. Written as DNA, the CDR3 is TGTGCCAGCACCCCCGATGGGGGCCTCGGGAGTGAAAAACTGTTTTTT. V and J are TRBV9 and TRBJ1-4; D is perhaps TRBD1 (6 bases). The CDR3 loop spans 16 amino acids. The germline gives CDR1 SGDLS, CDR2 YYNGEE. The V and J ends lost 6 bases and 7 bases respectively, with 22 bases between them. The complete variable domain, with remaining parts taken from reference TRBV9 and TRBJ1-4, reads DSGVTQTPKHLITATGQRVTLRCSPRSGDLSVYWYQQSLDQGLQFLIQYYNGEERAKGNILERFSAQQFPDLHSELNLSSLELGDSALYFCASTPDGGLGSEKLFFGSGTQLSVL.

The chain employs TRBV29-1 and TRBJ1-5; D is uncertain. The CDR3 has 12 residues. In germline, CDR1 is SQVTM, CDR2 ANQGSEA. Trimming took off 3 bases at V and 6 bases at J, with 9 bases between the two ends. CDR3 in DNA: TGCAGCGTTGAGGCCCCCGGTCAGCCCCAGCATTTT. Translating it yields CSVEAPGQPQHF. Looking up the rest from reference TRBV29-1 and TRBJ1-5 gives the full variable domain: SAVISQKPSRDICQRGTSLTIQCQVDSQVTMMFWYRQQPGQSLTLIATANQGSEATYESGFVIDKFPISRPNLTFSTLTVSNMSPEDSSIYLCSVEAPGQPQHFGDGTRLSIL.

The chain couples TRBV28 to TRBJ2-5; 9 bases match TRBD1. The CDR3 is made up of 14 amino acids. Germline V lookup: CDR1 MDHEN, CDR2 SYDVKM. V lost 6 bases to trimming and J lost 4 bases; unmatched junction nucleotides: 6. Written as DNA, the CDR3 is TGTGCCAGCAGCCCGGGACAGGGTACAGAGACCCAGTACTTC. This translates into CASSPGQGTETQYF. The complete variable domain, with remaining parts taken from reference TRBV28 and TRBJ2-5, reads DVKVTQSSRYLVKRTGEKVFLECVQDMDHENMFWYRQDPGLGLRLIYFSYDVKMKEKGDIPEGYSVSREKKERFSLILESASTNQTSMYLCASSPGQGTETQYFGPGTRLLVL.

Points on this clone: This sample also contains other DNA sequences that code for the same CDR3. The rearrangement links TRBV5-1 to TRBJ2-7; the D call may be TRBD1 or TRBD2 (6 bases each). The V and J ends lost 2 bases and 2 bases respectively, with 11 bases between them. CDR1 SGHRS and CDR2 YFSETQ come from the germline V gene. The CDR3 extends over 14 amino acids. CDR3 residues: CASSLGGPPYEQYF. The CDR3 DNA is TGCGCCAGCAGCTTAGGGGGGCCTCCCTACGAGCAGTACTTC.

This chain connects TRBV4-1 to TRBJ1-5; no reliable D call. The V end was cut by 1 base, the J end by 4 bases, with 17 bases between. There are 17 residues in the CDR3. Germline CDR1 is MGHRA and CDR2 is YSYEKL. As DNA, the CDR3 is TGCGCCAGCAGCCAAGCCACGACGACCCGGGCAAATCAGCCCCAGCATTTT. Protein sequence: CASSQATTTRANQPQHF.

Notes on this clone: Other DNA variants within this sample encode the same CDR3. The chain is built from TRBV7-9 and TRBJ2-5; TRBD1 aligns across 7 bases. In germline, CDR1 is SEHNR, CDR2 FQNEAQ (reference sequence). The CDR3 is 18 residues long. Germline trimming cut 0 bases from V and 3 bases from J; bases unmatched to any gene: 13. The CDR3 sequence: CASSLAAGTEPYKETQYF. The CDR3 DNA reads TGTGCCAGCAGCTTAGCGGCAGGGACAGAGCCATATAAAGAGACCCAGTACTTC.

This clone was detected only once. The chain recombines TRBV2 with TRBJ1-5; 7 nucleotides line up with TRBD1. Trimming took 6 bases from V and 4 from J; bases not matched to a gene: 12. Germline CDR1 SNHLY, CDR2 FYNNEI. CDR3 length: 16 amino acids. The CDR3 here is CASSVRPTGSNQPQHF. Here the CDR3 DNA reads TGTGCCAGCAGCGTACGTCCGACAGGGAGTAATCAGCCCCAGCATTTT.

CDR3 loop: CASSSGLAGGHEQFF. The DNA of the CDR3 is TGTGCCAGCAGCTCGGGACTAGCGGGGGGGCATGAGCAGTTCTTC. This rearrangement joins TRBV11-3 to TRBJ2-1, with TRBD2 identical over 16 bases. The ends lost 4 bases at V and 8 bases at J; junction bases unmatched: 2. The CDR3 consists of 15 residues. The germline gives CDR1 SGHNT, CDR2 YENEEA.

This rearrangement joins TRBV4-2 to TRBJ1-5; 8 bases agree with TRBD1. Germline CDR1 reads LGHNA; CDR2 reads YNFKEQ. This CDR3 region has 15 residues. V trimming: 3 bases; J trimming: 0 bases; junction bases outside the gene matches: 1. The CDR3 spells CASSQTGDSNQPQHF. In nucleotides, the CDR3 is TGTGCCAGCAGCCAGACAGGGGATAGCAATCAGCCCCAGCATTTT.

The rearrangement uses TRBV5-1 and TRBJ2-5; the D is unclear. The CDR3 length is 14 residues. V was clipped by 1 base and J by 4 bases, with 11 bases between them. CDR1 SGHRS and CDR2 YFSETQ come from the germline V gene. The CDR3 loop is CASSLRNRGETQYF. The CDR3 nucleotides read TGCGCCAGCAGCTTGAGGAACCGCGGAGAGACCCAGTACTTC.

This clone was seen only a few times. This chain connects TRBV21-1 to TRBJ1-3. TRBV21-1 constitutes a pseudogene. The CDR3 is 19 amino acids. The CDR3 bases are TGTGCCAGCAGCAAAGGGCGGAATCTCACCTTAGCGTGTGGAAACACCATATATTTT. Encoded protein: CASSKGRNLTLACGNTIYF.

The table lists this clone with a count of one. The V and J genes are TRBV4-1 and TRBJ1-2; a possible D gene is TRBD1 (6 bases). This CDR3 has 13 residues. V lost 8 bases and J 5 bases, leaving 15 bases between the germline ends. Germline V CDR1 and CDR2: MGHRA, YSYEKL. Here the CDR3 DNA reads TGCGCCAGCGGGCACAGGGAAAGATATGGCTACACCTTC. Translation: CASGHRERYGYTF.

The V gene is TRBV4-1, the J gene TRBJ1-1; 8 bases map to TRBD1. J lost 8 bases, V lost 5 bases, and 4 bases had no gene match. This CDR3 is built from 12 residues. Germline CDR1 MGHRA, CDR2 YSYEKL. The CDR3 loop is CASSSRDREAFF. The CDR3 DNA is TGCGCCAGCAGCTCCCGGGACAGGGAAGCTTTCTTT.

V and J are TRBV25-1 and TRBJ2-7; the D is unclear. Trimming took off 7 bases at V and 4 bases at J, with 8 bases between the two ends. This CDR3 spans 11 amino acids. In germline, CDR1 is MGHDK, CDR2 SYGVNS. CDR3 protein: CASKQKYEQYF. CDR3 bases: TGTGCCAGCAAACAGAAATACGAGCAGTACTTC.

The rearrangement links TRBV6-1 to TRBJ1-3, with a tentative D call TRBD1 (5 bases). V was clipped by 9 bases and J by 5 bases, with 20 bases between them. The CDR3 contains 15 residues. The germline V gene encodes CDR1 MNHNS and CDR2 SASEGT. CDR3 nucleotide sequence: TGTGCCAGTGAAGCGGGGACCGCTACTAGAAACACCATATATTTT. Translating gives CASEAGTATRNTIYF.

V and J are TRBV9 and TRBJ2-7; 9 bases map to TRBD1. The CDR3 is 14 amino acids. The germline CDR1 and CDR2 sequences are SGDLS and YYNGEE. Germline trimming cut 3 bases from V and 2 bases from J; bases unmatched to any gene: 3. The DNA for the CDR3 is TGTGCCAGCAGCGCGGGACAGGGCCCCTACGAGCAGTACTTC. As protein: CASSAGQGPYEQYF.

The chain recombines TRBV30 with TRBJ1-1; TRBD1 might be the D (6 bases). The CDR3 runs 13 residues. Per germline, CDR1 GTSNPN and CDR2 SVGIG (reference sequence). V dropped 3 bases and J dropped 2 bases, with 10 bases sitting between them. The CDR3 nucleotides are TGTGCCTGGAGGGCAGGGGTCAACACTGAAGCTTTCTTT. As protein: CAWRAGVNTEAFF.

The J gene is TRBJ1-2, the V gene TRBV7-9, with 12 bases matching TRBD1. The CDR3 runs 17 residues. Looked up from germline, CDR1 is SEHNR and CDR2 is FQNEAQ (reference sequence). V dropped 3 bases and J dropped 0; count of bases not matched to a gene: 5. The CDR3, as DNA: TGTGCCAGCAGCTTTGGGACAGGGGGCGCAGCTAACTATGGCTACACCTTC. Its protein is CASSFGTGGAANYGYTF. Full variable domain (remainder filled in from reference TRBV7-9 and TRBJ1-2): DTGVSQNPRHKITKRGQNVTFRCDPISEHNRLYWYRQTLGQGPEFLTYFQNEAQLEKSRLLSDRFSAERPKGSFSTLEIQRTEQGDSAMYLCASSFGTGGAANYGYTFGSGTRLTVV.

The J gene is TRBJ1-2, the V gene TRBV6-1; 9 bases agree with TRBD1. From germline, CDR1 is MNHNS and CDR2 SASEGT. Trimming cost V 8 bases and J 4 bases; bases outside gene matches: 8. This CDR3 is 14 amino acids long. The CDR3 protein is CASPPNRGLYGYTF. DNA for the CDR3: TGTGCCAGCCCTCCCAACAGGGGGCTCTATGGCTACACCTTC.

The chain recombines TRBV5-4 with TRBJ2-7; D may be TRBD1 (6 bases). Per germline, CDR1 SGHNT and CDR2 YYREEE (reference sequence). The V end was cut by 2 bases, the J end by 1 base, with 10 bases between. The CDR3 is 14 residues long. The CDR3 DNA reads as TGTGCCAGCAGCTTTGAGGGGGTTTCCTACGAGCAGTACTTC. Its protein product is CASSFEGVSYEQYF.

CDR3 DNA sequence: TGTGCCAGCAGCCTAGAGCGGGGGCGAATCAATGAGCAGTTCTTC. Translating it yields CASSLERGRINEQFF. The genes are TRBV14 and TRBJ2-1; 8 nucleotides align to TRBD2. The CDR3 has 15 amino acids. Looked up from germline, CDR1 is SGHDN and CDR2 is FVKESK. With V trimmed by 4 bases and J by 6 bases, 8 bases remained unmatched.